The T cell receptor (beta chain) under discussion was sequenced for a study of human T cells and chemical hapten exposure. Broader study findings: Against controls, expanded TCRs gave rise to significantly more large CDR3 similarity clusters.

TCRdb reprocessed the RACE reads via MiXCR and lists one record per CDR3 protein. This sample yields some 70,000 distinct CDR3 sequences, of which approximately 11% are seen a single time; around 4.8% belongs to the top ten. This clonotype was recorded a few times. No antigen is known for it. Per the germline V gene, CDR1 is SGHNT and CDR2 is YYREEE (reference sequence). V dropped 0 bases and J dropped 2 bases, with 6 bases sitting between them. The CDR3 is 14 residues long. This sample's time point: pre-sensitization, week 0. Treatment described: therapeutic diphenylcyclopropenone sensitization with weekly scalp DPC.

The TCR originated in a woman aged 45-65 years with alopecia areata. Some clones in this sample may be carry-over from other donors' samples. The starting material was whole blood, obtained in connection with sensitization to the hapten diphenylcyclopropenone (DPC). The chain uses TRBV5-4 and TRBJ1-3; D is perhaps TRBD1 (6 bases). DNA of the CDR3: TGTGCCAGCAGCTTGGACAGGGCTGGAAACACCATATATTTT. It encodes CASSLDRAGNTIYF.